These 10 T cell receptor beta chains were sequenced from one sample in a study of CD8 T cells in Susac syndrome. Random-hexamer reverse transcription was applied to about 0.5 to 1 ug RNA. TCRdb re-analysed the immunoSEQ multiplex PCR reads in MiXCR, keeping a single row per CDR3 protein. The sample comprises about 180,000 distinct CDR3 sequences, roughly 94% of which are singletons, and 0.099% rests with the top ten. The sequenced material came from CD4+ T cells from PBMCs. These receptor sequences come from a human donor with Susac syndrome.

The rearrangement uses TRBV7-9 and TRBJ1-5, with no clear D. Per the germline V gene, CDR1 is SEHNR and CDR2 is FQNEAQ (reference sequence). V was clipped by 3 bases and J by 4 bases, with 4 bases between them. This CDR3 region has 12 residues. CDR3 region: CASSFQNQPQHF. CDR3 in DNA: TGTGCCAGCAGCTTCCAGAATCAGCCCCAGCATTTT. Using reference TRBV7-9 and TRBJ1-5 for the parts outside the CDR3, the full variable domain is DTGVSQNPRHKITKRGQNVTFRCDPISEHNRLYWYRQTLGQGPEFLTYFQNEAQLEKSRLLSDRFSAERPKGSFSTLEIQRTEQGDSAMYLCASSFQNQPQHFGDGTRLSIL.

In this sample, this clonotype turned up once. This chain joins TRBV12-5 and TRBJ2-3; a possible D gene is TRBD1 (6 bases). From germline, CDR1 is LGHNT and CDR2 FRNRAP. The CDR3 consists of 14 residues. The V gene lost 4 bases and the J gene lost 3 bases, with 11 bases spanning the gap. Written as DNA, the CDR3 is TGTGCTAGTGGTTCCTCACAGGGAACAGATACGCAGTATTTT. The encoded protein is CASGSSQGTDTQYF.

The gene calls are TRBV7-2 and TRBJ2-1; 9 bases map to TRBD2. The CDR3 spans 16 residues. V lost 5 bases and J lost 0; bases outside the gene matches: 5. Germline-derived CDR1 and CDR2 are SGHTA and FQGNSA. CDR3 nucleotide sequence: TGTGCCAGCAGCGCCAGACTAGCGGACTCCTACAATGAGCAGTTCTTC. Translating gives CASSARLADSYNEQFF.

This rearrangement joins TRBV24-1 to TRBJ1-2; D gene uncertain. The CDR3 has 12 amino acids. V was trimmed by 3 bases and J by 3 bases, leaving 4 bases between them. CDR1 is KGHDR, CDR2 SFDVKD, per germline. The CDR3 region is CATSDDDYGYTF. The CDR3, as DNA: TGTGCCACCAGTGATGACGACTATGGCTACACCTTC.

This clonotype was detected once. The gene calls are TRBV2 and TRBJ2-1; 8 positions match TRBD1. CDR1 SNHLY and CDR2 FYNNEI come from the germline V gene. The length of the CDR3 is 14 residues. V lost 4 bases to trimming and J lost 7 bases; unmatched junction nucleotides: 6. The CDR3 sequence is CASSVDRDENEQFF. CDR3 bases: TGTGCCAGCAGTGTGGACAGGGATGAAAATGAGCAGTTCTTC.

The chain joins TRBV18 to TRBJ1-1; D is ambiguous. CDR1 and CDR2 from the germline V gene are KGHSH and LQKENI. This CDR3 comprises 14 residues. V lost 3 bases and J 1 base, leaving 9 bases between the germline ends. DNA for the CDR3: TGTGCCAGCTCACCCTCGACTGGGAACACTGAAGCTTTCTTT. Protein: CASSPSTGNTEAFF.

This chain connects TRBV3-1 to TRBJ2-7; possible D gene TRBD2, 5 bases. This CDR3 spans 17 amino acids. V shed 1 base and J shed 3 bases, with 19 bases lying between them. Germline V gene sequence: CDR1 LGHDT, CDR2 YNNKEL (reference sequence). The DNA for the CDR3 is TGTGCCAGCAGCCAAGGAGGGTCGGTGGGAGCAGGCTACGAGCAGTACTTC. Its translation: CASSQGGSVGAGYEQYF.

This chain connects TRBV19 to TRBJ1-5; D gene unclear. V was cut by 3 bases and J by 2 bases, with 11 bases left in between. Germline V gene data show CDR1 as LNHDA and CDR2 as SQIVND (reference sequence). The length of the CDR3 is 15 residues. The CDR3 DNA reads TGTGCCAGTAGTATGGGAAGGGCCGGCAATCAGCCCCAGCATTTT. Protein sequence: CASSMGRAGNQPQHF. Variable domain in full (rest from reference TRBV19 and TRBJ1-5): DGGITQSPKYLFRKEGQNVTLSCEQNLNHDAMYWYRQDPGQGLRLIYYSQIVNDFQKGDIAEGYSVSREKKESFPLTVTSAQKNPTAFYLCASSMGRAGNQPQHFGDGTRLSIL.

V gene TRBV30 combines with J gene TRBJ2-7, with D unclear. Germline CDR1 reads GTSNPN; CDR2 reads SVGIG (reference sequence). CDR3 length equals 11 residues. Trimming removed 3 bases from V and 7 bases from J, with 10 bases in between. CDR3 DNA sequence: TGTGCCTGGAGCACTCCCAAGGAGCAGTACTTC. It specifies CAWSTPKEQYF.

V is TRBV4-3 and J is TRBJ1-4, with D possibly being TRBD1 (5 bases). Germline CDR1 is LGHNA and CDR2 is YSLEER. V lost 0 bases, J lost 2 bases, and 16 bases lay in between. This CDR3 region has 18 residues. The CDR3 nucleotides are TGCGCCAGCAGCCAAGATATTCCCTTAGGGGTCACTAATGAAAAACTGTTTTTT. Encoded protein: CASSQDIPLGVTNEKLFF.